The clone carrying this T cell receptor beta chain was seen a few times. Its antigen remains unidentified. Template switching (which added a universal primer site) was used, and cDNA carried unique molecular identifiers. TCRdb passed the 5' RACE reads through MiXCR, listing each CDR3 protein once. The table records nearly 650,000 distinct CDR3 sequences, around 7.5% of them present only once. This entry belongs to a study of identical twins. Study-level findings and limits: The study reached conclusions through statistical analysis that was cross-sectional, not following the same donors. High-abundance cord blood beta clonotypes had fewer insertions; memory repertoires showed none.

Looked up from germline, CDR1 is ENHRY and CDR2 is SYGVKD. The CDR3 sequence is 11 residues long. V shed 3 bases and J shed 6 bases, with 6 bases lying between them. These data also featured in a second study, about yellow fever vaccine responses in identical twins.

Sequencing was done on a sample of PBMCs. The TCR originated in a woman between 18 and 29 years old in good health. The chain recombines TRBV10-3 with TRBJ2-7; no clear D. The CDR3 sequence is CAISEWGEQYF. The DNA of the CDR3 is TGTGCCATCAGTGAATGGGGCGAGCAGTACTTC.